The clone carrying this TCR beta chain was seen once. Its specificity is unknown. CDR1 and CDR2 from the germline V gene are MDHEN and SYDVKM. V was trimmed by 2 bases and J by 5 bases, leaving 13 bases between them. There are 15 residues in the CDR3. Approximately 30,000 T cell genomes (about 0.2 ug DNA) went into each sorted-subset replicate. Source study methods: ImmunoSEQ output held junction-only sequences without quality scores, so filtering differed. Only in-frame clones appear in the TCRdb table, and some are missing; sequencing was by immunoSEQ multiplex PCR. V and J calls and clone size are those listed in that table; D and trimming were worked out from the DNA. The data hold roughly 2,300,000 clones, with around 90% observed a single time. This sample was taken from a study of shared clonotypes between healthy human individuals. Overall study results and limits: What rarefaction showed was incomplete sorted-subset sequencing despite large depth. It was expected that sequencing depth would affect clonotype sharing among donors.

Sequencing was done on a sample of naive CD4+ T cells from PBMCs. Subset meaning: CD45RA+ positively selected. The clonotype was recovered from a man younger than 35 in good health. Some clones in this sample may be carry-over from other donors' samples. The rearrangement uses TRBV28 and TRBJ1-5; possible D gene TRBD1, 5 bases. The CDR3 protein is CASSLIRQGDQPQHF. CDR3 in DNA: TGTGCCAGCAGTTTAATTCGGCAGGGAGATCAGCCCCAGCATTTT.